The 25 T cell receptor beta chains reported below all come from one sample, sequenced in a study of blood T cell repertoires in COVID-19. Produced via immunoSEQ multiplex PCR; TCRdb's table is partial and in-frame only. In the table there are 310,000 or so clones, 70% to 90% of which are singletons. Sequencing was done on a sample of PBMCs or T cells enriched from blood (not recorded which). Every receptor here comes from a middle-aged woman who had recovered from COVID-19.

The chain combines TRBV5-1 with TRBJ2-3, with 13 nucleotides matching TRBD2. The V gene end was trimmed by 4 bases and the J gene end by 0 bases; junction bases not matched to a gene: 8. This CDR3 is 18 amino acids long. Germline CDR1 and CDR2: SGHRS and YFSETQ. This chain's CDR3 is CASSTRLAGGSSTDTQYF. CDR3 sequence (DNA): TGCGCCAGCAGCACACGACTAGCGGGGGGTTCTAGCACAGATACGCAGTATTTT.

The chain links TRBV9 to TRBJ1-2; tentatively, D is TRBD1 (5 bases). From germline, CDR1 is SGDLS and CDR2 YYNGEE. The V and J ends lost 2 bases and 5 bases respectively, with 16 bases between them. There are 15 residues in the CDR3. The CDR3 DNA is TGTGCCAGCAGCGTCCAACTGGGGGGTTCTTATGGCTACACCTTC. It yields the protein CASSVQLGGSYGYTF.

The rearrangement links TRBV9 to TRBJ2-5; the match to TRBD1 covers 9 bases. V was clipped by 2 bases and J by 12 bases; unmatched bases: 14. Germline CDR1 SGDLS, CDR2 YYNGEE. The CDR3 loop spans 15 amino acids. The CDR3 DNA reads TGTGCCAGCAGCGTTTCCCCGGGACAGGGTAATATTAAGTACTTC. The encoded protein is CASSVSPGQGNIKYF.

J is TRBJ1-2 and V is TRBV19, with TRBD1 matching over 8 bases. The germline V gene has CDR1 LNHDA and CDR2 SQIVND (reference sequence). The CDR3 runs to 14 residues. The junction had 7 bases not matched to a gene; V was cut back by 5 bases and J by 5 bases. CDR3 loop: CASSGWTGSYGYTF. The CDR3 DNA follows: TGTGCCAGTAGTGGGTGGACAGGGTCGTATGGCTACACCTTC. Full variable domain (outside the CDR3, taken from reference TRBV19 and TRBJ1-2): DGGITQSPKYLFRKEGQNVTLSCEQNLNHDAMYWYRQDPGQGLRLIYYSQIVNDFQKGDIAEGYSVSREKKESFPLTVTSAQKNPTAFYLCASSGWTGSYGYTFGSGTRLTVV.

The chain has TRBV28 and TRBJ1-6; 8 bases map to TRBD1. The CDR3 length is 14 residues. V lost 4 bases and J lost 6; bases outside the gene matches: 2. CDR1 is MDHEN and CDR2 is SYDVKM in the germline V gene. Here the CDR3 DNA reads TGTGCCAGCAGTTGGACAGGGTTTAATTCACCCCTCCACTTT. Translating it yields CASSWTGFNSPLHF.

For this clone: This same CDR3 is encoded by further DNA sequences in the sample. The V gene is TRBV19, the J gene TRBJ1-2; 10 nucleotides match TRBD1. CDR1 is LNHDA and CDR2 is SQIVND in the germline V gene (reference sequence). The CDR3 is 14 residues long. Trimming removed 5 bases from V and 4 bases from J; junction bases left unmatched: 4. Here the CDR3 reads CASSRDRGFYGYTF. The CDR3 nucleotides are TGTGCCAGTAGTCGGGACAGGGGATTCTATGGCTACACCTTC. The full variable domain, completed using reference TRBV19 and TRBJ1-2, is DGGITQSPKYLFRKEGQNVTLSCEQNLNHDAMYWYRQDPGQGLRLIYYSQIVNDFQKGDIAEGYSVSREKKESFPLTVTSAQKNPTAFYLCASSRDRGFYGYTFGSGTRLTVV.

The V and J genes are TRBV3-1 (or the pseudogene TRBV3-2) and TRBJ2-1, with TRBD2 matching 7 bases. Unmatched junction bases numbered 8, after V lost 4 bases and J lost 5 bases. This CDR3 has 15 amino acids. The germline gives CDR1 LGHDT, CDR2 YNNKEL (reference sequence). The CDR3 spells CASSPEGGSHNEQFF. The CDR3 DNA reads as TGTGCCAGCAGCCCAGAGGGCGGGAGCCACAATGAGCAGTTCTTC.

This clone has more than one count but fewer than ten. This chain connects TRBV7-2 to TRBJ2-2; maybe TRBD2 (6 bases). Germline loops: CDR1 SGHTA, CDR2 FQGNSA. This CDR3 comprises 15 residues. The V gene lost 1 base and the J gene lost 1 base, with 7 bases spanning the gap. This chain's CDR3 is CASSLGLVNTGELFF. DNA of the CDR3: TGTGCCAGCAGCTTAGGACTAGTGAACACCGGGGAGCTGTTTTTT. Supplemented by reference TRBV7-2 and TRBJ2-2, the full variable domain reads GAGVSQSPSNKVTEKGKDVELRCDPISGHTALYWYRQSLGQGLEFLIYFQGNSAPDKSGLPSDRFSAERTGGSVSTLTIQRTQQEDSAVYLCASSLGLVNTGELFFGEGSRLTVL.

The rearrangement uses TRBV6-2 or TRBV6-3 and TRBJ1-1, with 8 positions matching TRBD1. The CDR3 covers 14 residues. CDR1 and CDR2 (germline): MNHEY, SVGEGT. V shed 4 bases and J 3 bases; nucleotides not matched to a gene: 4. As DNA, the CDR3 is TGTGCCAGCAGTTCTCAGGGGGCGGACACTGAAGCTTTCTTT. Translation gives CASSSQGADTEAFF.

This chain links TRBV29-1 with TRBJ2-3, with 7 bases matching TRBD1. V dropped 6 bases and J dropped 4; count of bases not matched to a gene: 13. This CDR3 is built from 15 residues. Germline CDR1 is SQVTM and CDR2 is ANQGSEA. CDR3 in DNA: TGCAGCGTCGGGCGATTGACAGGGAGCGCAGATACGCAGTATTTT. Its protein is CSVGRLTGSADTQYF.

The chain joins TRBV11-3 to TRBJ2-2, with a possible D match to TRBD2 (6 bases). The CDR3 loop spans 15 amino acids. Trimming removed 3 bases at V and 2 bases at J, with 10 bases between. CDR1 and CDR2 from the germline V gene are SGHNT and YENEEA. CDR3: CASSFSGLNTGELFF. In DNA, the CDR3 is TGTGCCAGCAGCTTTTCCGGACTAAACACCGGGGAGCTGTTTTTT.

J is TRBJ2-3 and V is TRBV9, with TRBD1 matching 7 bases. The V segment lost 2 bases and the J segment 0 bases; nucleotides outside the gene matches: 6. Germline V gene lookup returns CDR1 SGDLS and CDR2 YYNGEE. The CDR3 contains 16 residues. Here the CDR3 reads CASSVLGTASTDTQYF. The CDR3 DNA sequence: TGTGCCAGCAGCGTCTTAGGGACAGCTAGCACAGATACGCAGTATTTT.

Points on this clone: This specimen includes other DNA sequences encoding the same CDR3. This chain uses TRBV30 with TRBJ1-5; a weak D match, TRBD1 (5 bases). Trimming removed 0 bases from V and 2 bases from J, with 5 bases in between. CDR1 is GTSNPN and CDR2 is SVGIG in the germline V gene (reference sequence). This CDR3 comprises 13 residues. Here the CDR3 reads CAWSVQGNQPQHF. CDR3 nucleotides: TGTGCCTGGAGTGTACAGGGCAATCAGCCCCAGCATTTT.

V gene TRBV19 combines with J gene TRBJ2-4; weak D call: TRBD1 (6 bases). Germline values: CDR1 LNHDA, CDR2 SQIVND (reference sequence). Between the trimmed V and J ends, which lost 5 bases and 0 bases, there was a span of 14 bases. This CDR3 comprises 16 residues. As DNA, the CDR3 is TGTGCCAGTAGTCCCGGACAGCTGATAGCCAAAAACATTCAGTACTTC. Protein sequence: CASSPGQLIAKNIQYF.

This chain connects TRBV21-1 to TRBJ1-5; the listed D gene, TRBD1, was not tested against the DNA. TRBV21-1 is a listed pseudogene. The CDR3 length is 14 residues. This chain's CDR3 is CASTAGQGDQPQHF. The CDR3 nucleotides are TGTGCCAGCACCGCGGGACAGGGTGATCAGCCCCAGCATTTT.

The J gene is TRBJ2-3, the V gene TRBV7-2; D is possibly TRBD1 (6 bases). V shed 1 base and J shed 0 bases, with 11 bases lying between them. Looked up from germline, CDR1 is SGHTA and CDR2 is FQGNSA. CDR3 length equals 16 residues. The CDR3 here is CASSLVGDRSTDTQYF. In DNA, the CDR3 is TGTGCCAGCAGCTTAGTTGGTGACAGGAGCACAGATACGCAGTATTTT.

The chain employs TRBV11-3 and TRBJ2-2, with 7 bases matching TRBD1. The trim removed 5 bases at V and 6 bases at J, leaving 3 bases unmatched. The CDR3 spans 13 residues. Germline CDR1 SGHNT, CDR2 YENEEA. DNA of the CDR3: TGTGCCAGCAGCGAAACAGGGGCCGGGGAGCTGTTTTTT. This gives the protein CASSETGAGELFF.

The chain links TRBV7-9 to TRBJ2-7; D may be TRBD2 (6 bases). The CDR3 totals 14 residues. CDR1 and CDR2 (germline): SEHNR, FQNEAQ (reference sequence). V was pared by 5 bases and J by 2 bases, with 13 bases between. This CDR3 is CASSPLGLTYEQYF. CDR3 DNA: TGTGCCAGCAGCCCCCTGGGACTTACCTACGAGCAGTACTTC.

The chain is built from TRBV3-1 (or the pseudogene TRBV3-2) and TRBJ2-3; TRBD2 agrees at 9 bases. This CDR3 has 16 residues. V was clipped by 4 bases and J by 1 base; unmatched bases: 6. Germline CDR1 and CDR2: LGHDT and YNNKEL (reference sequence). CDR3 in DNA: TGTGCCAGCAGCCCGACGGGACTAGCTGGCACAGATACGCAGTATTTT. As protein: CASSPTGLAGTDTQYF.

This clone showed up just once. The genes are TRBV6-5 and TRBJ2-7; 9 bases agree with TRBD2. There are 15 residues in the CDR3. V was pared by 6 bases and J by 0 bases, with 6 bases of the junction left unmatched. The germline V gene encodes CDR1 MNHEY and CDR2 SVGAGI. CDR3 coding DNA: TGTGCCAGCAGCCTTAGCGGGGGCAGCTCCTACGAGCAGTACTTC. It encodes CASSLSGGSSYEQYF.

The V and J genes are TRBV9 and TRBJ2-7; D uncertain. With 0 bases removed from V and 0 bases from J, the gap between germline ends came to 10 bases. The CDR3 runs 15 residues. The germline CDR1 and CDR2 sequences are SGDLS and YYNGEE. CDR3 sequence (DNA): TGTGCCAGCAGCGTAGGGCCATCTAGCTCCTACGAGCAGTACTTC. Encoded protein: CASSVGPSSSYEQYF.

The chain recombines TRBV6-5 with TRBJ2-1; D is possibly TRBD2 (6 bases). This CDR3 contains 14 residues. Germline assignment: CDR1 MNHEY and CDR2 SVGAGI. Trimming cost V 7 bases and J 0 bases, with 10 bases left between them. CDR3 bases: TGTGCCAGCAACGGCGGGGTCTCCTACAATGAGCAGTTCTTC. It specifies CASNGGVSYNEQFF.

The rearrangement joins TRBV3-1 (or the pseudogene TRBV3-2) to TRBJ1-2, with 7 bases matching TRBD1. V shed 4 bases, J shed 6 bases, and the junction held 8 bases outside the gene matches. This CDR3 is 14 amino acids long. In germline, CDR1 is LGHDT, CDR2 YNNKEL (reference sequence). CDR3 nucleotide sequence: TGTGCCAGCAGCCCTGGGGGACAGCTGAATGGCTACACCTTC. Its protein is CASSPGGQLNGYTF.

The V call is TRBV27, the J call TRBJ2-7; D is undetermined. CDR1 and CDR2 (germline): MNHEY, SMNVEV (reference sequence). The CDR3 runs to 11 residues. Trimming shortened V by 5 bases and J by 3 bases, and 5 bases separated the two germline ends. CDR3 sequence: CASSHNYEQYF. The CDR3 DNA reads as TGTGCCAGCAGTCACAACTACGAGCAGTACTTC.

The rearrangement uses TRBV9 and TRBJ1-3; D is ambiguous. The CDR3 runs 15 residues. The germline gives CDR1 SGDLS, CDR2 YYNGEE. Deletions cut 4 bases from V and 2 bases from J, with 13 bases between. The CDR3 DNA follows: TGTGCCAGCAGCCCAATGTACGGGACTGGAAACACCATATATTTT. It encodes CASSPMYGTGNTIYF.